The 27 T cell receptor beta chains below come from one sample, sequenced in a study of shared clonotypes between healthy human individuals. Assay used: immunoSEQ multiplex PCR; TCRdb lists only in-frame clones, some missing. The profile covers a few million clones, with approximately 96% appearing a single time and 0.1% to 0.15% taken by the ten largest. Material: naive CD4+ T cells sorted from blood. The subset was: CD45RA+ positively selected. These receptors all come from a man younger than 30 in good health.

The chain is built from TRBV10-1 and TRBJ2-7; 7 nucleotides agree with TRBD1. V lost 6 bases and J lost 2; bases outside the gene matches: 7. The CDR3 runs to 14 residues. Looked up from germline, CDR1 is WNHNN and CDR2 is SYGVQD (reference sequence). The CDR3 region is CASRNRDRPYEQYF. The CDR3 DNA follows: TGCGCCAGCAGAAACCGGGACAGACCCTACGAGCAGTACTTC.

The V and J genes are TRBV18 and TRBJ2-3; TRBD2 matches at 13 bases. The V segment lost 1 base and the J segment 3 bases; nucleotides outside the gene matches: 7. Looked up from germline, CDR1 is KGHSH and CDR2 is LQKENI. The CDR3 sequence is 18 residues long. Written as DNA, the CDR3 is TGTGCCAGCTCACCACTAATACTAGCGGGGGGGAAGACAGATACGCAGTATTTT. This translates into CASSPLILAGGKTDTQYF. Full variable domain (missing parts from reference TRBV18 and TRBJ2-3): NAGVMQNPRHLVRRRGQEARLRCSPMKGHSHVYWYRQLPEEGLKFMVYLQKENIIDESGMPKERFSAEFPKEGPSILRIQQVVRGDSAAYFCASSPLILAGGKTDTQYFGPGTRLTVL.

The chain employs TRBV30 and TRBJ2-2; D remains unclear. The CDR3 sequence is 11 residues long. With 5 bases removed from V and 4 bases from J, the gap between germline ends came to 5 bases. CDR1 and CDR2 (germline): GTSNPN, SVGIG (reference sequence). The CDR3 protein is CAWAFTGELFF. CDR3 bases: TGTGCCTGGGCCTTCACCGGGGAGCTGTTTTTT. The full variable domain, in which reference TRBV30 and TRBJ2-2 provide the parts outside the CDR3, is SQTIHQWPATLVQPVGSPLSLECTVEGTSNPNLYWYRQAAGRGLQLLFYSVGIGQISSEVPQNLSASRPQDRQFILSSKKLLLSDSGFYLCAWAFTGELFFGEGSRLTVL.

The chain couples TRBV6-1 to TRBJ2-6; no clear D. CDR1 and CDR2 from the germline V gene are MNHNS and SASEGT. Deletions cut 2 bases from V and 0 bases from J, with 8 bases between. There are 16 residues in the CDR3. CDR3 in amino acids: CASSEMGISGANVLTF. The CDR3, as DNA: TGTGCCAGCAGTGAAATGGGAATCTCTGGGGCCAACGTCCTGACTTTC.

The chain combines TRBV7-2 with TRBJ2-7, with D possibly being TRBD1 (5 bases). V was trimmed by 2 bases and J by 0 bases, leaving 11 bases between them. The CDR3 extends over 15 amino acids. Germline V gives CDR1 SGHTA, CDR2 FQGNSA. CDR3 region: CASSLRQGPSYEQYF. CDR3 nucleotides: TGTGCCAGCAGCTTAAGGCAGGGCCCCTCCTACGAGCAGTACTTC.

The V gene is TRBV5-6, the J gene TRBJ1-5; D perhaps matches TRBD1 (5 bases). V was clipped by 0 bases and J by 0 bases, with 7 bases between them. CDR1 and CDR2 from the germline V gene are SGHDT and YYEEEE. The CDR3 loop spans 15 amino acids. Here the CDR3 DNA reads TGTGCCAGCAGCTTGGAAGGGACTAGCAATCAGCCCCAGCATTTT. As protein: CASSLEGTSNQPQHF.

The chain links TRBV6-5 to TRBJ2-1, with 8 bases matching TRBD1. CDR3 length: 13 amino acids. V shed 5 bases, J shed 8 bases, and the junction held 5 bases outside the gene matches. Germline CDR1 is MNHEY and CDR2 is SVGAGI. CDR3 nucleotide sequence: TGTGCCAGCAGTCAAGCAGGGGGCCATGAGCAGTTCTTC. Translation: CASSQAGGHEQFF.

The rearrangement links TRBV28 to TRBJ2-7; 11 positions agree with TRBD2. V was clipped by 5 bases and J by 4 bases; unmatched bases: 7. Germline values: CDR1 MDHEN, CDR2 SYDVKM. This CDR3 is built from 15 residues. The CDR3 sequence: CASSRTSGLWYEQYF. The CDR3 region has the DNA TGTGCCAGCAGTCGGACTAGCGGGCTTTGGTACGAGCAGTACTTC.

The chain joins TRBV30 to TRBJ2-5; D remains unclear. The length of the CDR3 is 15 residues. CDR1 is GTSNPN and CDR2 is SVGIG in the germline V gene (reference sequence). Trimming left V 0 bases short and J 1 base short, with 12 bases between. The CDR3 region has the DNA TGTGCCTGGAGTGTACGACGGTACCCCCAAGAGACCCAGTACTTC. Translating it yields CAWSVRRYPQETQYF.

This chain connects TRBV28 to TRBJ1-4; a possible D gene is TRBD1 (6 bases). V was trimmed by 5 bases and J by 7 bases, leaving 17 bases between them. The CDR3 has 15 amino acids. CDR1 is MDHEN and CDR2 is SYDVKM in the germline V gene. The CDR3 region has the DNA TGTGCCAGCAGTCCCCCAGGGGCCGCAACTGAAAAACTGTTTTTT. Protein product: CASSPPGAATEKLFF.

The chain employs TRBV2 and TRBJ2-3; TRBD1 matches 10 bases. The V gene's germline CDR1 is SNHLY and CDR2 FYNNEI. V trimming: 6 bases; J trimming: 5 bases; junction bases outside the gene matches: 5. The CDR3 runs 14 residues. CDR3 sequence (DNA): TGTGCCAGCAGCATGACAGGGGGCAGAGATACGCAGTATTTT. This encodes CASSMTGGRDTQYF.

This rearrangement joins TRBV2 to TRBJ1-1; unclear D gene. The CDR3 loop spans 14 amino acids. V was clipped by 4 bases and J by 0 bases, with 9 bases between them. Germline values: CDR1 SNHLY, CDR2 FYNNEI. CDR3 protein: CASSVETLNTEAFF. Written as DNA, the CDR3 is TGTGCCAGCAGTGTAGAGACATTGAACACTGAAGCTTTCTTT.

This rearrangement joins TRBV28 to TRBJ1-4; possible D gene TRBD1, 5 bases. This CDR3 has 14 residues. V was clipped by 2 bases and J by 7 bases, with 11 bases between them. The V gene's germline CDR1 is MDHEN and CDR2 SYDVKM. CDR3 region: CASSLRGMGEKLFF. Written as DNA, the CDR3 is TGTGCCAGCAGTTTAAGGGGAATGGGTGAAAAACTGTTTTTT.

The rearrangement uses TRBV7-2 and TRBJ1-2; no clear D gene. Trimming shortened V by 5 bases and J by 3 bases, and 16 bases separated the two germline ends. CDR3 size: 15 residues. Germline CDR1 and CDR2: SGHTA and FQGNSA. CDR3 region: CASSPTDILHYGYTF. The CDR3 DNA reads as TGTGCCAGCAGCCCGACCGACATCCTGCACTATGGCTACACCTTC.

A note on this clone: Other nucleotide sequences from this sample produce the same CDR3. This chain joins TRBV10-3 and TRBJ1-1; maybe TRBD1 (5 bases). V shed 6 bases and J shed 0 bases, with 11 bases lying between them. The CDR3 consists of 14 residues. Germline V CDR1 and CDR2: ENHRY, SYGVKD. The CDR3 protein is CAIRGTVMNTEAFF. The CDR3 DNA follows: TGTGCCATCAGGGGGACGGTGATGAACACTGAAGCTTTCTTT.

In regard to this clone: Other DNA sequences in the same sample also yield this CDR3. The CDR3 loop reads CAWRGQNTGELFF. The DNA of the CDR3 is TGTGCCTGGCGGGGGCAGAACACCGGGGAGCTGTTTTTT. This chain links TRBV30 with TRBJ2-2; either TRBD1 or TRBD2 may fit D (6 bases each). This CDR3 comprises 13 residues. Germline lookup yields CDR1 GTSNPN and CDR2 SVGIG (reference sequence). V lost 5 bases to trimming and J lost 1 base, with 8 bases between them.

The count of this clone is one. The chain has TRBV25-1 and TRBJ2-1, with D maybe TRBD2 (5 bases). From germline, CDR1 is MGHDK and CDR2 SYGVNS. This CDR3 has 16 residues. V lost 1 base and J 0 bases, leaving 10 bases between the germline ends. Written as DNA, the CDR3 is TGTGCCAGCAGTGAATCGGGATTGAGCTCCTACAATGAGCAGTTCTTC. As protein: CASSESGLSSYNEQFF.

The chain has TRBV5-1 and TRBJ2-7; possible D gene TRBD2, 5 bases. V was cut by 2 bases and J by 3 bases, with 12 bases left in between. Per the germline V gene, CDR1 is SGHRS and CDR2 is YFSETQ. The CDR3 loop spans 14 amino acids. The CDR3 sequence is CASSFWQTNYEQYF. CDR3 nucleotides: TGCGCCAGCAGCTTCTGGCAGACTAACTACGAGCAGTACTTC. Full variable domain (rest looked up from reference TRBV5-1 and TRBJ2-7): KAGVTQTPRYLIKTRGQQVTLSCSPISGHRSVSWYQQTPGQGLQFLFEYFSETQRNKGNFPGRFSGRQFSNSRSEMNVSTLELGDSALYLCASSFWQTNYEQYFGPGTRLTVT.

The V call is TRBV9, the J call TRBJ1-2; 7 bases are a match to TRBD1. Germline V gene sequence: CDR1 SGDLS, CDR2 YYNGEE. V trimming: 0 bases; J trimming: 7 bases; junction bases outside the gene matches: 9. The CDR3 length is 15 residues. CDR3 residues: CASSVDGQTGSGYTF. In DNA, the CDR3 is TGTGCCAGCAGCGTAGATGGGCAGACAGGGAGTGGCTACACCTTC.

The V and J genes are TRBV7-2 and TRBJ1-2, with 8 bases aligning to TRBD1. V was pared by 5 bases and J by 6 bases, with 11 bases of the junction left unmatched. Per the germline V gene, CDR1 is SGHTA and CDR2 is FQGNSA. This CDR3 is 15 amino acids long. CDR3 nucleotides: TGTGCCAGCAGCCGACAGCGGACAGGGCTAGATGGCTACACCTTC. This translates into CASSRQRTGLDGYTF.

This sequence joins TRBV18 and TRBJ1-1; D is undetermined. Between the trimmed V and J ends, which lost 3 bases and 0 bases, there was a span of 8 bases. The V gene's germline CDR1 is KGHSH and CDR2 LQKENI. This CDR3 has 14 amino acids. The CDR3 DNA reads TGTGCCAGCTCACCTGCCATCGTGAACACTGAAGCTTTCTTT. As protein: CASSPAIVNTEAFF.

The J gene is TRBJ2-3, the V gene TRBV29-1; 7 bases map to TRBD1. The J segment lost 0 bases and the V segment lost 5 bases, leaving 2 bases of the junction unmatched. The CDR3 runs to 13 residues. Germline CDR1 SQVTM, CDR2 ANQGSEA. The CDR3 loop reads CSVTGESTDTQYF. In DNA, the CDR3 is TGCAGCGTTACAGGGGAAAGCACAGATACGCAGTATTTT.

This clone has a single count. The gene calls are TRBV30 and TRBJ1-2; D might be TRBD1 (5 bases). The CDR3 is 15 amino acids. Germline loops: CDR1 GTSNPN, CDR2 SVGIG (reference sequence). The V end lost 2 bases, the J end lost 4 bases, and 17 bases lay between the germline ends. DNA of the CDR3: TGTGCCTGGAGTCTGGGAGGGGATCTGGGCTATGGCTACACCTTC. This codes for CAWSLGGDLGYGYTF. Full variable domain (rest looked up from reference TRBV30 and TRBJ1-2): SQTIHQWPATLVQPVGSPLSLECTVEGTSNPNLYWYRQAAGRGLQLLFYSVGIGQISSEVPQNLSASRPQDRQFILSSKKLLLSDSGFYLCAWSLGGDLGYGYTFGSGTRLTVV.

This clone was seen a handful of times. Other DNA variants within this sample encode the same CDR3. The chain carries TRBV29-1 and TRBJ1-1; D gene ambiguous. V shed 3 bases and J shed 1 base, with 3 bases lying between them. Germline lookup yields CDR1 SQVTM and CDR2 ANQGSEA. The CDR3 has 11 residues. The CDR3 loop is CSVERNTEAFF. The CDR3 nucleotides are TGCAGCGTTGAGAGGAACACTGAAGCTTTCTTT. Full variable domain (missing parts from reference TRBV29-1 and TRBJ1-1): SAVISQKPSRDICQRGTSLTIQCQVDSQVTMMFWYRQQPGQSLTLIATANQGSEATYESGFVIDKFPISRPNLTFSTLTVSNMSPEDSSIYLCSVERNTEAFFGQGTRLTVV.

The gene calls are TRBV28 and TRBJ2-7, with 7 positions matching TRBD1. The germline V gene encodes CDR1 MDHEN and CDR2 SYDVKM. The CDR3 sequence is 13 residues long. The V and J ends lost 7 bases and 5 bases, in that order; junction bases with no gene match: 8. This CDR3 is CASTFDRVHEQYF. Here the CDR3 DNA reads TGTGCCAGCACCTTCGACAGGGTCCACGAGCAGTACTTC.

This clone was picked up one time. The chain has TRBV28 and TRBJ2-5; D is tentatively TRBD1 or TRBD2 (5 bases each). The CDR3 has 13 amino acids. With 6 bases removed from V and 5 bases from J, the gap between germline ends came to 13 bases. Germline V gives CDR1 MDHEN, CDR2 SYDVKM. CDR3 nucleotides: TGTGCCAGCAGCCTCAGGGAGAGTGAGACCCAGTACTTC. The encoded protein is CASSLRESETQYF.

The chain uses TRBV7-2 and TRBJ1-5, with D unclear. The CDR3 is 12 residues long. Trimming removed 1 base at V and 11 bases at J, with 9 bases between. Looked up from germline, CDR1 is SGHTA and CDR2 is FQGNSA. DNA for the CDR3: TGTGCCAGCAGCTTAGTCGGCAACTCCCAGCATTTT. This codes for CASSLVGNSQHF.